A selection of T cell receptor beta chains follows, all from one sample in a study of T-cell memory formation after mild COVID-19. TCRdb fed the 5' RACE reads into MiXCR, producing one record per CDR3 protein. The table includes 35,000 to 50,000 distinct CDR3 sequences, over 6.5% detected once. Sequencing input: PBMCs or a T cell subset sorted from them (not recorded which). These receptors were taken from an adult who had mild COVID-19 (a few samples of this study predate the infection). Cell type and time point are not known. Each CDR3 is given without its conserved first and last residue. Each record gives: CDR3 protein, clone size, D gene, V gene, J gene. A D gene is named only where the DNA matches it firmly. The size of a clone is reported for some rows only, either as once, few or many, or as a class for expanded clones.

ASSMGGGGPDTQY	few	.	TRBV19	TRBJ2-3
ASSFSLETYQETQY	many	.	TRBV7-9	TRBJ2-5
ASSLGDQPQH	many	.	TRBV7-9	TRBJ1-5
ASSPRSGTDTQY	many	.	TRBV5-6	TRBJ2-3
ASSFVPDRPQH	few	.	TRBV12-3/TRBV12-4	TRBJ1-5
ASSLARGQTTEAF	many	.	TRBV11-2	TRBJ1-1
ASSQSSSGGMRDIQY	many	TRBD2	TRBV7-8	TRBJ2-4
SATGNTEAF	.	.	TRBV20-1	TRBJ1-1
ASNGGEQY	few	.	TRBV2	TRBJ2-7
STHYGSTTEAF	many	.	TRBV29-1	TRBJ1-1
ASSLDGVAGPYNEQF	few	TRBD2	TRBV4-1	TRBJ2-1
ASSLEAGDEQF	many	TRBD2	TRBV11-3	TRBJ2-1
ASSSYGGGEQY	many	.	TRBV12-3/TRBV12-4	TRBJ2-7
ATSPGLAYEQY	many	TRBD2	TRBV24-1	TRBJ2-7
ASSQRARGQETQY	.	TRBD1	TRBV14	TRBJ2-5
ASSLVSGVGSNQPQH	many	.	TRBV12-3/TRBV12-4	TRBJ1-5
SARTYGRGSQETQY	many	.	TRBV20-1	TRBJ2-5
ATSRRTSGPLETQY	many	TRBD2	TRBV15	TRBJ2-5
AWSINRDFQQF	.	.	TRBV30	TRBJ2-1
ASSATGEFGYT	many	TRBD1	TRBV18	TRBJ1-2
ASSRRFDRKTHGYT	.	.	TRBV18	TRBJ1-2
ASSYGPVSYEQY	.	.	TRBV6-5	TRBJ2-7
AISERPEQAF	many	.	TRBV10-3	TRBJ1-1
ATSAGGRGRSNQPQH	.	TRBD1	TRBV24-1	TRBJ1-5
ASSRALAGGGTDTQY	few	TRBD2	TRBV23-1	TRBJ2-3
ASSSGGHYEQY	.	.	TRBV5-4	TRBJ2-7
ASSPQGTGLNYGYT	few	TRBD1	TRBV4-2	TRBJ1-2
ASSKRDTSYEQY	many	.	TRBV12-3/TRBV12-4	TRBJ2-7
ASSVGGGMNTEAF	few	.	TRBV9	TRBJ1-1